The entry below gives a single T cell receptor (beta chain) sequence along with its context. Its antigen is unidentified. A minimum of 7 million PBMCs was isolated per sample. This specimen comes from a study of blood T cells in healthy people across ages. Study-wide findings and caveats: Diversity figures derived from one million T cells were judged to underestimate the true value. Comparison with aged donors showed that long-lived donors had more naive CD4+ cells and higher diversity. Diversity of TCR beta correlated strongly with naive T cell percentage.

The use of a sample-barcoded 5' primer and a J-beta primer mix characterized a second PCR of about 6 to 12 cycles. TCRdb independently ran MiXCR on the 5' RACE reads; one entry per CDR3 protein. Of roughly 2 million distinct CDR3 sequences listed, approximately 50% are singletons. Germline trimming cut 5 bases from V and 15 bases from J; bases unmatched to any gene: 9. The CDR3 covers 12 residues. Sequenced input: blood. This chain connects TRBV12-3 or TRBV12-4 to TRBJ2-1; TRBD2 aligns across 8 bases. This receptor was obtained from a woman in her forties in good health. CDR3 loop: CASSPRGTSSFF. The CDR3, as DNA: TGTGCCAGCAGTCCACGGGGGACTAGTTCGTTCTTC.